This TCR beta chain was recovered during a study of regulatory T cells in long-lasting Graves disease (dated by TCRdb to about 2021). Background on the whole study: In the newly diagnosed Graves' disease group, patients had been taking antithyroid drugs for less than 3 months. A total of some 33 samples were covered by TCR sequencing, comprising approximately 13 persistent and roughly 20 newly diagnosed Graves' disease patients. The study was conducted in China and was registered as a clinical trial. This study used TCR sequencing and RNA sequencing of peripheral blood to compare persistent Graves' disease patients against newly diagnosed Graves' disease patients. Overall study outcomes, separate from this receptor: The small sample size was acknowledged by the authors as a limitation that may reduce accuracy. Persistent disease showed preferential use of TRBV28, TRBJ1-2 and TRBJ2-5, whereas newly diagnosed disease favored TRBV20-1 and TRBJ2-1. The study examined only peripheral blood because the primary lesion, thyroid tissue, could not be accessed. More public clonotypes were shared among persistent patients (roughly 3,000) than among newly diagnosed patients (966). Lower TCR Shannon entropy and fewer highly expanded clones were observed in persistent Graves' disease patients than in newly diagnosed patients, which suggested clonal expansion. Sequencing and analysis were limited to the TCR beta chain.

This clonotype was detected ten times or more. The antigen it recognizes is unknown. Per-base quality was not reported, and no clone a single base away is much larger than it. Library preparation employed multiplex PCR. Sequencing used an Illumina HiSeq 4000. To build TCR beta libraries, CDR3 regions were amplified by Arm-PCR using iRepertoire HTBI primers. PCR products were gel purified before sequencing. The study's processing was this. A total of roughly 67 TRBV and 14 TRBJ segments were identified across samples and were used for gene usage analysis of CDR3 amino acid clonotypes. Filtered high-quality paired reads were merged into contigs using COPE and FqMerger. BLAST was used to align contigs to IMGT TRBV, TRBD and TRBJ reference genes, and CDR3 was defined according to IMGT. Any clonotype with a frequency above 0.1% was classified as a highly expanded clone. Shannon entropy served as the measure of repertoire diversity, while the Gini coefficient captured V-J evenness. Clonotypes shared by more than one individual were considered public. The raw public reads went through TCRdb reprocessing: fastp at Q25, MiXCR clone calling, in-frame beta chains kept. Each entry is one CDR3 protein sequence, shown with its most common DNA and genes. The V and J calls and clone size come from TCRdb's table, not from the authors' own analysis. The sample records 530,000 or so distinct CDR3 sequences, roughly 15% of which are singletons. 12% of the sample is in the top ten clones.

The time point tag for this specimen amounts to: newly diagnosed GD, antithyroid drugs for less than 3 months. RNA was extracted from PBMCs in TRIzol for both TCR sequencing and RNA sequencing. The diagnosis of Graves' disease was made according to American Thyroid Association guidelines. Patients for the study were recruited at an endocrinology department in Xi'an, China. Each patient gave roughly 10 milliliters of peripheral blood, collected in an EDTA anticoagulant tube. Ficoll Paque Plus density gradient separation was used to isolate PBMCs, and no further T cell sorting was done. An Agilent 2100 Bioanalyzer and agarose gel were used to check RNA quality, and a NanoDrop 2000 was used to measure RNA concentration. V is cut by 2 bases and J by 3 bases, and the space between the germline ends is 8 bases. CDR1 and CDR2 (GTSNPN, SVGIG) derive from the germline V gene (reference sequence). The CDR3 runs 12 residues from the cysteine to the phenylalanine. This entry keeps only the CDR3 DNA: 36 bases, framed from base 1.

The same sample was also used in a study of T cells in Graves' hyperthyroidism and ophthalmopathy. As that second study puts it: Stable Graves' hyperthyroidism was defined as the absence of progression to ophthalmopathy over 18 months of follow-up. Hyperthyroidism patients were aged 18 to 65 years and newly diagnosed, with disease duration of less than 2 months. Exclusion was applied to patients with uncontrolled infections, other autoimmune diseases, pregnancy or lactation. Diagnoses were based on clinical symptoms, serum thyroxine and TRAb, thyroid ultrasound and orbital computed tomography. For the first round of RT-PCR on the TCR CDR3, the HTBI primer set was used together with the Qiagen OneStep RT-PCR kit. Most expanded thyroid clonotypes (frequency above 0.001) were also detected in blood, a finding suggesting that blood repertoires may reflect thyroid immune responses. In cross-validation, a model built on a 13 V-J signature told ophthalmopathy apart from stable hyperthyroidism with 85% to 90% sensitivity and about 81% specificity, and in testing the same model reached 80%/75%. During validation, the model predicted progression to ophthalmopathy a median of around 7 months ahead of onset, with roughly 65% sensitivity and 72% to 80% specificity. A discovery cohort of around 100 patients, approximately 45 with Graves' ophthalmopathy and approximately 57 with stable Graves' hyperthyroidism, was used to find distinguishing TCR V-J signatures. Prospective prediction of ophthalmopathy was tested in an independent validation cohort of fewer than 20 hyperthyroidism patients and 15 to 17 patients who later progressed to ophthalmopathy. The 100 or so discovery patients were randomly divided into training and test sets at a 7:3 ratio. In six Graves' hyperthyroidism patients, the study also compared T-cell repertoires from thyroid tissue with T-cell repertoires from blood. Following sampling, methimazole starting at 30 mg daily was given to hyperthyroidism patients, and high-dose intravenous methylprednisolone was given to ophthalmopathy patients. Libraries were constructed in a second round of multiplex PCR, after which size selection and purification were carried out. The libraries were sequenced on an Illumina HiSeq2000 using paired-end 100 bp reads. SOAPnuke was used to process the raw data, with reads discarded if the reads contained adapters or uncalled bases, had a mean Phred below 15, or lacked an exact constant-primer or identifier match. COPE v1.2.5 was used to merge high-quality paired reads, and clonotypes were defined as unique nucleotide sequences. Clonotypes were aligned to IMGT TRBV, TRBD and TRBJ reference segments using MiTCR v1.1. Only V-J combinations with frequency above 0.0001, covering about 99% of repertoires, were analysed. A TCS score was defined as the ratio of F50 (clonal expansion) to E x V (chaos), with BLOSUM62-based TCRdist applied between CDR3 peptides within each V-J. Welch's t-statistics and random forest reduced roughly 500 V-J features to some 14, which were used in a naive Bayes classifier (R e1071). Sample size was not statistically predetermined, and investigators were not blinded to group allocation. The paper reports TCR Vbeta CDR3 sequencing of more than 120 peripheral blood samples: 43 ophthalmopathy, under 80 hyperthyroidism and around 17 progressor patients.

The chain couples TRBV30 to TRBJ2-7, with TRBD2 tentatively as D gene (5 bases match). The specimen was peripheral blood mononuclear cells (PBMCs), collected at new diagnosis, from a patient treated with antithyroid drugs. The sequence came from a young man with Graves disease. Donor details come from another sample of the same person, matched by shared clones. The CDR3 region: CAWSPGGYEQYF. The DNA is TGTGCCTGGAGTCCAGGAGGCTACGAGCAGTACTTC.